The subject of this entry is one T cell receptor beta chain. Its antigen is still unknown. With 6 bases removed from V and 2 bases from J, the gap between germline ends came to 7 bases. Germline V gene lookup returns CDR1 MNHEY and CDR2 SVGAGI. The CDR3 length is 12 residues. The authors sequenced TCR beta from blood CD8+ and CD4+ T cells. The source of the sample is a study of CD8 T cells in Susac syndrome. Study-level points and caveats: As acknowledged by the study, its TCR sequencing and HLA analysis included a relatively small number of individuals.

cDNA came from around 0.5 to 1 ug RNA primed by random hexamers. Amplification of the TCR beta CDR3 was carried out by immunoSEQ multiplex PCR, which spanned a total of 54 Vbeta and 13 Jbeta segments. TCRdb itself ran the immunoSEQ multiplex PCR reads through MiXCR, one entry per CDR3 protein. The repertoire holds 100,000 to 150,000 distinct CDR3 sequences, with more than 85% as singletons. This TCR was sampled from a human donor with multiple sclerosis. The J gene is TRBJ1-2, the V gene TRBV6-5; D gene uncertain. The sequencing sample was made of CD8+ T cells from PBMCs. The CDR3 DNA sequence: TGTGCCAGCAGCCACAGAAACTATGGCTACACCTTC. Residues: CASSHRNYGYTF.